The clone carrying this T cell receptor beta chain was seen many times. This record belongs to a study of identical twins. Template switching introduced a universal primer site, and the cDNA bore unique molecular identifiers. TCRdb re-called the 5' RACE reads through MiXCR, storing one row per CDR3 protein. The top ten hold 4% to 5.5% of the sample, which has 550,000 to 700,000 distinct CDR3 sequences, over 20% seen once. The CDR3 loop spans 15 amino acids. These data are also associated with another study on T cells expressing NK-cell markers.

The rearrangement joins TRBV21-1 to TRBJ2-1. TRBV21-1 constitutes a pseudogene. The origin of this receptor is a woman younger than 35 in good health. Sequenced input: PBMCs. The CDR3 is CASIMERSSYNEQFF. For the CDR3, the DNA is TGTGCCAGCATAATGGAGCGTAGCTCCTACAATGAGCAGTTCTTC.